This is a list of T cell receptor beta chains from one sample in a study of blood T cell repertoires in COVID-19. Only in-frame clones appear in the TCRdb table, and some are missing; sequencing was by immunoSEQ multiplex PCR. The table has 350,000 or so clones, about 90% seen once. Specimen: PBMCs or T cells enriched from blood (not recorded which). The receptors originated from a young woman who had been exposed to COVID-19. CDR3s leave out the opening cysteine and the closing phenylalanine or tryptophan.

CDR3aa: ASSGRGGLAGGYEQF; j_gene: TRBJ2-1; v_gene: TRBV6-1
CDR3aa: ASSPGQTSRLYT; j_gene: TRBJ1-2; v_gene: TRBV3-1/TRBV3-2
CDR3aa: ASSIVGGLRDGYT; j_gene: TRBJ1-2; v_gene: TRBV19
CDR3aa: ASSLQGNSNQPQH; j_gene: TRBJ1-5; v_gene: TRBV6-5
CDR3aa: ASSQQSGAGAYNEQF; j_gene: TRBJ2-1; v_gene: TRBV18
CDR3aa: ASSSPGQGRQPQH; j_gene: TRBJ1-5; v_gene: TRBV27
CDR3aa: SASPRQGKSNTQY; j_gene: TRBJ2-3; v_gene: TRBV20-1
CDR3aa: ASSLGQGGYT; j_gene: TRBJ1-2; v_gene: TRBV3-1/TRBV3-2
CDR3aa: ASSLSGHSYEQY; j_gene: TRBJ2-7; v_gene: TRBV5-1
CDR3aa: ASSLYGTGGINTEAF; j_gene: TRBJ1-1; v_gene: TRBV27
CDR3aa: ASCFTPSGVGCYEQY; j_gene: TRBJ2-7; v_gene: TRBV27
CDR3aa: ASTITGQGNEQF; j_gene: TRBJ2-1; v_gene: TRBV7-6
CDR3aa: ASSYRGSWETQY; j_gene: TRBJ2-5; v_gene: TRBV27
CDR3aa: ATSGALGKLF; j_gene: TRBJ1-4; v_gene: TRBV28
CDR3aa: ATSGTGGMNTEAF; j_gene: TRBJ1-1; v_gene: TRBV2
CDR3aa: APGGWGEKLF; j_gene: TRBJ1-4; v_gene: TRBV11-1
CDR3aa: ASSGTGGYQETQY; j_gene: TRBJ2-5; v_gene: TRBV2
CDR3aa: SVLSSGNTIY; j_gene: TRBJ1-3; v_gene: TRBV29-1
CDR3aa: ASSLGILAGEGDTQY; j_gene: TRBJ2-3; v_gene: TRBV28
CDR3aa: ASSPGLSTDTQY; j_gene: TRBJ2-3; v_gene: TRBV19
CDR3aa: ASSLRDRDGEQY; j_gene: TRBJ2-7; v_gene: TRBV18
CDR3aa: ASSRTGRAYT; j_gene: TRBJ1-2; v_gene: TRBV19
CDR3aa: ASSLALGGLAGSIGSYNEQF; j_gene: TRBJ2-1; v_gene: TRBV7-2
CDR3aa: ASSPRTGPSGMDTEAF; j_gene: TRBJ1-1; v_gene: TRBV18
CDR3aa: ATSRSVSYEQY; j_gene: TRBJ2-7; v_gene: TRBV15
CDR3aa: ASSPPAGYEQF; j_gene: TRBJ2-1; v_gene: TRBV4-2
CDR3aa: ASSPEGTDTQY; j_gene: TRBJ2-3; v_gene: TRBV19
CDR3aa: ASSPPGLAGVYEQY; j_gene: TRBJ2-7; v_gene: TRBV11-3
CDR3aa: ASSRADRPYEQY; j_gene: TRBJ2-7; v_gene: TRBV11-2
CDR3aa: ASSYFGDRVRTEAF; j_gene: TRBJ1-1; v_gene: TRBV6-5
CDR3aa: ASSPDNYEQY; j_gene: TRBJ2-7; v_gene: TRBV4-2
CDR3aa: ASSPADRGIGETQY; j_gene: TRBJ2-5; v_gene: TRBV5-1
CDR3aa: ASSGPDGYT; j_gene: TRBJ1-2; v_gene: TRBV5-1
CDR3aa: ASSQGFLEQY; j_gene: TRBJ2-7; v_gene: TRBV3-1/TRBV3-2
CDR3aa: ASSITGLAGVAGQY; j_gene: TRBJ2-7; v_gene: TRBV19
CDR3aa: ASSSRAREGENSPLH; j_gene: TRBJ1-6; v_gene: TRBV7-7
CDR3aa: ASSLVGGWTTDTQY; j_gene: TRBJ2-3; v_gene: TRBV7-6
CDR3aa: ASSLGTGAGYT; j_gene: TRBJ1-2; v_gene: TRBV5-1
CDR3aa: ASELGTSRISQY; j_gene: TRBJ2-3; v_gene: TRBV2
CDR3aa: ATRNSGTGTGNTQY; j_gene: TRBJ2-3; v_gene: TRBV28
CDR3aa: ASSLVVQGSYQETQY; j_gene: TRBJ2-5; v_gene: TRBV7-6
CDR3aa: ASSLDRGTYEQY; j_gene: TRBJ2-7; v_gene: TRBV11-2
CDR3aa: ASSHGFRERREYDEQF; j_gene: TRBJ2-1; v_gene: TRBV28
CDR3aa: SVKNRDRGPNEKLF; j_gene: TRBJ1-4; v_gene: TRBV29-1
CDR3aa: ASSPDGEFSYEQY; j_gene: TRBJ2-7; v_gene: TRBV21-1
CDR3aa: ASSLTQGNNEQF; j_gene: TRBJ2-1; v_gene: TRBV7-3
CDR3aa: ASSLGGKPPGVSPLH; j_gene: TRBJ1-6; v_gene: TRBV7-9
CDR3aa: SAKASGTQY; j_gene: TRBJ2-5; v_gene: TRBV20-1
CDR3aa: ASSFSSGSYEQY; j_gene: TRBJ2-7; v_gene: TRBV5-1